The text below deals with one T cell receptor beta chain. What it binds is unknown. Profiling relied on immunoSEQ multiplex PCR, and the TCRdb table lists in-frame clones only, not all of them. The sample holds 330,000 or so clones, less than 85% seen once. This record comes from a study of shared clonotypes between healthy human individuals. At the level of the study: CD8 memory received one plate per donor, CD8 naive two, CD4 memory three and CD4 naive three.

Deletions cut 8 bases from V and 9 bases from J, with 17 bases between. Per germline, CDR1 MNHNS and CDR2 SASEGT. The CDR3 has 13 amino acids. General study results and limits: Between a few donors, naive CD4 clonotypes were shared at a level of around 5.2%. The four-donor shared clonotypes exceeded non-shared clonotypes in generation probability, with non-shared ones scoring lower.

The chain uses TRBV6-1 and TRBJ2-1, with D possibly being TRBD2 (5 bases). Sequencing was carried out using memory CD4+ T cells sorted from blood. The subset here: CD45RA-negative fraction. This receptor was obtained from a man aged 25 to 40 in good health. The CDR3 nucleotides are TGTGCCAGCTCGAGGGAGAGGTTAGGTGAGCAGTTCTTC. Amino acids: CASSRERLGEQFF.